This T cell receptor (beta chain) was sequenced during a study of blood T cell repertoires in COVID-19. This CDR3 contains 19 residues. CDR1 and CDR2 (germline): MDHEN, SYDVKM. Trimming cost V 8 bases and J 0 bases; bases outside gene matches: 14. The assay was immunoSEQ multiplex PCR, and TCRdb's table has in-frame clones only and misses some. The sample consists of approximately 300,000 clones, 85% of them appearing once. The receptor was derived from a woman in her twenties or thirties who had been exposed to COVID-19. The gene calls are TRBV28 and TRBJ2-3, with 13 bases identical to TRBD2. Sequences were obtained from PBMCs or T cells enriched from blood (not recorded which). In nucleotides, the CDR3 is TGTGCCAGCCGTCGTCGGGGACTAGCGGGGAGTGCTAGCACAGATACGCAGTATTTT. It translates to CASRRRGLAGSASTDTQYF.